This T cell receptor beta chain was obtained from a study of shared clonotypes between healthy human individuals. Turning to the study itself: CD4 naive and CD4 memory each took three plates per donor, while CD8 naive took two and CD8 memory one. Findings and caveats of the study: Among donors, sharing of clonotypes was expected to be affected by sequencing depth.

The V end lost 6 bases, the J end lost 4 bases, and 19 bases lay between the germline ends. The germline V gene has CDR1 SGHRS and CDR2 YFSETQ. The CDR3 runs to 15 residues. As concerns this clone: The antigen is undetermined.

Profiled with immunoSEQ multiplex PCR; TCRdb holds only in-frame clones, not every one. The table lists roughly 500,000 clones, approximately 94% of them singletons. The sample taken for sequencing was naive CD4+ T cells sorted from blood. Indicated subset: CD45RA+ positively selected. This receptor was taken from a woman aged 30 to 39 in good health. This chain links TRBV5-1 with TRBJ1-2; no clear D. DNA of the CDR3: TGCGCCAGCATCTCGTCACCGGGGAAGGCCTATGGCTACACCTTC. It specifies CASISSPGKAYGYTF.